These 28 T cell receptor beta chains came from one sample sequenced in a study of blood T cell repertoires in COVID-19. Data came from immunoSEQ multiplex PCR; TCRdb stores just in-frame clones and leaves some out. Among some 250,000 clones listed, over 65% were seen once. Sample: peripheral blood. The receptor source for this set is an elderly woman with acute or convalescent COVID-19.

The CDR3 spells CASSSGRGGWGETQYF. In DNA, the CDR3 is TGTGCCAGCAGCTCCGGTCGCGGGGGCTGGGGGGAGACCCAGTACTTC. This chain uses TRBV7-2 with TRBJ2-5; tentative D call: TRBD2 (7 bases). Germline CDR1 and CDR2: SGHTA and FQGNSA. The V gene lost 4 bases and the J gene lost 5 bases, with 20 bases spanning the gap. The CDR3 has 16 residues.

J is TRBJ2-3 and V is TRBV23-1; D not certain. TRBV23-1 counts as an open reading frame of uncertain function. Between the trimmed V and J ends, which lost 4 bases and 0 bases, there was a span of 11 bases. There are 15 residues in the CDR3. This CDR3 reads CASSLVPPSTDTQYF. The CDR3 DNA sequence: TGCGCCAGCAGTCTAGTACCCCCTAGCACAGATACGCAGTATTTT.

The V call is TRBV6-2 or TRBV6-3, the J call TRBJ1-5, with a possible D match to TRBD1 (5 bases). The germline V gene encodes CDR1 MNHEY and CDR2 SVGEGT. CDR3 length: 14 amino acids. The ends were cut back, 2 bases at V and 2 bases at J, with 7 bases in the middle. CDR3 sequence reads: CASSYVQGNQPQHF. In DNA, the CDR3 is TGTGCCAGCAGTTACGTACAGGGCAATCAGCCCCAGCATTTT.

This clone appeared a few times. The gene calls are TRBV7-2 and TRBJ2-1, with 9 bases aligning to TRBD2. The CDR3 sequence is 15 residues long. After removal of 2 bases from V and 12 bases from J, the junction contained 11 bases not matched to a gene. Germline assignment: CDR1 SGHTA and CDR2 FQGNSA. Written as DNA, the CDR3 is TGTGCCAGCAGCTTACGTAGCGGGGGCCCTAAGGGGCAGTTCTTC. This codes for CASSLRSGGPKGQFF.

The sample holds one count of this clone. The V call is TRBV12-5, the J call TRBJ1-4; 10 bases are shared with TRBD1. V lost 5 bases and J lost 7; bases outside the gene matches: 4. The CDR3 spans 14 residues. Germline lookup yields CDR1 LGHNT and CDR2 FRNRAP. The CDR3: CASGTGTGVEKLFF. The CDR3 DNA reads as TGTGCTAGTGGTACCGGGACAGGGGTTGAAAAACTGTTTTTT.

The chain has TRBV6-2 or TRBV6-3 and TRBJ2-2; D unclear. The CDR3 covers 12 residues. Germline V CDR1 and CDR2: MNHEY, SVGEGT. Deletions cut 4 bases from V and 5 bases from J, with 5 bases between. The CDR3 nucleotides read TGTGCCAGCAGTTCCGGGACCGGGGAGCTGTTTTTT. It encodes CASSSGTGELFF.

Notes on this clone: The same CDR3 can be traced to other DNA sequences in this sample. The J gene is TRBJ1-5, the V gene TRBV5-1, with 8 bases fitting TRBD1. Germline values: CDR1 SGHRS, CDR2 YFSETQ. The CDR3 loop spans 16 amino acids. V trimming: 0 bases; J trimming: 2 bases; junction bases outside the gene matches: 4. The CDR3 protein is CASSLAGGAGNQPQHF. The CDR3 coding sequence is TGCGCCAGCAGCTTGGCAGGGGGCGCCGGCAATCAGCCCCAGCATTTT.

The chain uses TRBV19 and TRBJ2-7; 9 bases align to TRBD2. Germline lookup yields CDR1 LNHDA and CDR2 SQIVND (reference sequence). V shed 3 bases, J shed 0 bases, and the junction held 6 bases outside the gene matches. The CDR3 is 16 amino acids. Here the CDR3 DNA reads TGTGCCAGTAGTATCTCGTTGACTAGCGGCTCCTACGAGCAGTACTTC. Translation: CASSISLTSGSYEQYF.

This clone was counted once. At the DNA level, this CDR3 is encoded by other sequences in the same sample as well. This chain connects TRBV9 to TRBJ2-5; 8 nucleotides match TRBD1. The CDR3 sequence is 14 residues long. Trimming at V came to 0 bases and at J to 2 bases, leaving 0 bases not matched to a gene. Germline V lookup: CDR1 SGDLS, CDR2 YYNGEE. CDR3 nucleotides: TGTGCCAGCAGCGTAGGACAGGGGCAAGAGACCCAGTACTTC. Translation gives CASSVGQGQETQYF. The entire variable domain, with the rest obtained from reference TRBV9 and TRBJ2-5, is as follows: DSGVTQTPKHLITATGQRVTLRCSPRSGDLSVYWYQQSLDQGLQFLIQYYNGEERAKGNILERFSAQQFPDLHSELNLSSLELGDSALYFCASSVGQGQETQYFGPGTRLLVL.

The V call is TRBV10-1, the J call TRBJ2-7, with 8 positions matching TRBD2. J was trimmed by 7 bases and V by 2 bases; bases with no gene match: 10. This CDR3 has 15 residues. Germline V gene lookup returns CDR1 WNHNN and CDR2 SYGVQD (reference sequence). CDR3 DNA sequence: TGCGCCAGCAGTGAGCCCTCAGCGGGAGCGGGGGAGCAGTACTTC. Its protein product is CASSEPSAGAGEQYF.

The V and J genes are TRBV2 and TRBJ1-5; unclear D gene. The V and J ends lost 4 bases and 6 bases respectively, with 7 bases between them. This CDR3 region has 12 residues. Germline V gives CDR1 SNHLY, CDR2 FYNNEI. CDR3 residues: CASSAGVQPQHF. In DNA form, the CDR3 reads TGTGCCAGCAGTGCCGGAGTTCAGCCCCAGCATTTT.

The chain joins TRBV6-2 or TRBV6-3 to TRBJ1-4; D call uncertain. This CDR3 has 15 amino acids. Deletions cut 5 bases from V and 6 bases from J, with 16 bases between. Per germline, CDR1 MNHEY and CDR2 SVGEGT. CDR3 sequence reads: CASSQRNIRDEKLFF. Written as DNA, the CDR3 is TGTGCCAGCAGTCAACGGAACATCCGGGATGAAAAACTGTTTTTT.

The rearrangement uses TRBV5-4 and TRBJ1-3; unclear D gene. Germline assignment: CDR1 SGHNT and CDR2 YYREEE (reference sequence). V dropped 1 base and J dropped 1 base, with 12 bases sitting between them. The CDR3 sequence is 16 residues long. The CDR3 protein is CASSLHGRASGNTIYF. In DNA form, the CDR3 reads TGTGCCAGCAGCTTGCATGGTCGCGCTTCTGGAAACACCATATATTTT.

V gene TRBV5-1 combines with J gene TRBJ2-2; D not certain. Germline V gene lookup returns CDR1 SGHRS and CDR2 YFSETQ. This CDR3 is 12 amino acids long. Trimming took off 4 bases at V and 3 bases at J, with 4 bases between the two ends. In nucleotides, the CDR3 is TGCGCCAGCAGCCTCCACACCGGGGAGCTGTTTTTT. Translating gives CASSLHTGELFF. Full variable domain (outside the CDR3, taken from reference TRBV5-1 and TRBJ2-2): KAGVTQTPRYLIKTRGQQVTLSCSPISGHRSVSWYQQTPGQGLQFLFEYFSETQRNKGNFPGRFSGRQFSNSRSEMNVSTLELGDSALYLCASSLHTGELFFGEGSRLTVL.

V is TRBV3-1 (or the pseudogene TRBV3-2) and J is TRBJ2-3, with D perhaps matching TRBD2 (6 bases). This CDR3 is 15 amino acids long. V gave up 2 bases and J gave up 2 bases, with 11 bases separating them. Germline V gene sequence: CDR1 LGHDT, CDR2 YNNKEL (reference sequence). DNA of the CDR3: TGTGCCAGCAGCCAAAGACTAGATACCACAGATACGCAGTATTTT. Residues: CASSQRLDTTDTQYF.

This clone was counted a few times. The V and J genes are TRBV2 and TRBJ2-6; the D is unclear. The V gene lost 1 base and the J gene lost 4 bases, with 8 bases spanning the gap. Germline assignment: CDR1 SNHLY and CDR2 FYNNEI. CDR3 length: 15 amino acids. The CDR3 DNA sequence: TGTGCCAGCAGTGAAGGGCCTCTCGGGGCCAACGTCCTGACTTTC. This gives the protein CASSEGPLGANVLTF. Drawing the rest from reference TRBV2 and TRBJ2-6, the complete variable domain is EPEVTQTPSHQVTQMGQEVILRCVPISNHLYFYWYRQILGQKVEFLVSFYNNEISEKSEIFDDQFSVERPDGSNFTLKIRSTKLEDSAMYFCASSEGPLGANVLTFGAGSRLTVL.

This clone was picked up one time. The rearrangement links TRBV5-1 to TRBJ1-4, with D possibly matching TRBD1 (5 bases). Germline CDR1 is SGHRS and CDR2 is YFSETQ. This CDR3 region has 15 residues. Trimming removed 0 bases at V and 5 bases at J, with 11 bases between. In nucleotides, the CDR3 is TGCGCCAGCAGCTTGGGACAGACCTTCAATGAAAAACTGTTTTTT. It is translated as CASSLGQTFNEKLFF.

This clone showed up just once. The same CDR3 also results from other DNA sequences found in this sample. The rearrangement joins TRBV7-9 to TRBJ2-2, with 7 bases that match TRBD1. The CDR3 totals 14 residues. Germline lookup yields CDR1 SEHNR and CDR2 FQNEAQ (reference sequence). V lost 6 bases and J lost 2; bases outside the gene matches: 3. The CDR3 DNA is TGTGCCAGCAGTCGGGACAGTAACACCGGGGAGCTGTTTTTT. Translated: CASSRDSNTGELFF. Full variable domain (outside the CDR3, taken from reference TRBV7-9 and TRBJ2-2): DTGVSQNPRHKITKRGQNVTFRCDPISEHNRLYWYRQTLGQGPEFLTYFQNEAQLEKSRLLSDRFSAERPKGSFSTLEIQRTEQGDSAMYLCASSRDSNTGELFFGEGSRLTVL.

The rearrangement links TRBV29-1 to TRBJ2-7; TRBD2 might be the D (5 bases). This CDR3 contains 12 residues. The V end lost 0 bases, the J end lost 2 bases, and 5 bases lay between the germline ends. Germline CDR1 SQVTM, CDR2 ANQGSEA. Here the CDR3 DNA reads TGCAGCGTTGAAGACGGGACCTACGAGCAGTACTTC. Its translation: CSVEDGTYEQYF.

CDR3 coding DNA: TGTGCCAGCAGCTTCGACACTGAAGCTTTCTTT. Protein sequence: CASSFDTEAFF. J is TRBJ1-1 and V is TRBV11-2, with D unclear. CDR3 length: 11 residues. Germline V lookup: CDR1 SGHAT, CDR2 FQNNGV. V lost 3 bases to trimming and J lost 3 bases, with 2 bases between them.

The CDR3 sequence is CASSSPPAGATGELFF. For the CDR3, the DNA is TGTGCCAGCAGCTCTCCTCCCGCGGGGGCAACCGGGGAGCTGTTTTTT. The V and J genes are TRBV9 and TRBJ2-2; tentatively, D is TRBD2 (7 bases). CDR1 and CDR2 (germline): SGDLS, YYNGEE. CDR3 length: 16 amino acids. The germline V and J ends were trimmed by 4 bases and 5 bases, with 18 bases remaining between them.

V is TRBV19 and J is TRBJ1-2, with D possibly matching TRBD1 (6 bases). The CDR3 extends over 16 amino acids. From germline, CDR1 is LNHDA and CDR2 SQIVND (reference sequence). V was pared by 4 bases and J by 3 bases, with 18 bases between. The chain's CDR3 is CASSTRSGAEDYGYTF. The CDR3 region has the DNA TGTGCCAGTAGTACGCGATCAGGGGCTGAGGACTATGGCTACACCTTC.

The gene calls are TRBV2 and TRBJ2-6, with 7 bases fitting TRBD2. CDR1 SNHLY and CDR2 FYNNEI come from the germline V gene. V lost 5 bases to trimming and J lost 0 bases; unmatched junction nucleotides: 10. The CDR3 sequence is 18 residues long. CDR3: CASSPLSGGLSGANVLTF. CDR3 DNA sequence: TGTGCCAGCAGTCCCTTATCGGGAGGCCTCTCTGGGGCCAACGTCCTGACTTTC.

The rearrangement joins TRBV11-2 to TRBJ1-2; 8 positions match TRBD1. Trimming took 6 bases from V and 5 from J; bases not matched to a gene: 17. The CDR3 spans 17 residues. CDR1 and CDR2 (germline): SGHAT, FQNNGV. CDR3 in amino acids: CASSFPGAGGIGYGYTF. CDR3 nucleotide sequence: TGTGCCAGCAGTTTCCCGGGCGCAGGGGGCATCGGGTATGGCTACACCTTC.

This chain links TRBV7-2 with TRBJ2-2, with unresolved D. Germline V gene lookup returns CDR1 SGHTA and CDR2 FQGNSA. The length of the CDR3 is 16 residues. V dropped 0 bases and J dropped 0 bases, with 8 bases sitting between them. CDR3 DNA: TGTGCCAGCAGCTTAGCGCCCGTAGCGAACACCGGGGAGCTGTTTTTT. Translating it yields CASSLAPVANTGELFF.

This rearrangement joins TRBV11-2 to TRBJ2-1; D call uncertain. Trimming shortened V by 2 bases and J by 9 bases, and 5 bases separated the two germline ends. The CDR3 spans 11 residues. CDR1 is SGHAT and CDR2 is FQNNGV in the germline V gene. CDR3 loop: CASSLYFEQFF. CDR3 nucleotide sequence: TGTGCCAGCAGCTTATACTTTGAGCAGTTCTTC.

This chain links TRBV7-8 with TRBJ2-5; TRBD2 matches 7 bases. CDR3 length: 13 amino acids. V lost 6 bases to trimming and J lost 5 bases; unmatched junction nucleotides: 6. CDR1 is SGHVS and CDR2 is FQNEAQ in the germline V gene. CDR3 amino acids: CASSRGEGETQYF. CDR3 DNA sequence: TGTGCCAGCAGTCGGGGGGAAGGGGAGACCCAGTACTTC.

The chain employs TRBV5-6 and TRBJ2-1, with TRBD2 matching over 8 bases. CDR3 length equals 17 residues. Unmatched junction bases numbered 9, after V lost 0 bases and J lost 4 bases. Per the germline V gene, CDR1 is SGHDT and CDR2 is YYEEEE. CDR3 DNA: TGTGCCAGCAGCTTGGTTTATCCGGGAGGGCGATACAATGAGCAGTTCTTC. The encoded protein is CASSLVYPGGRYNEQFF. The full variable domain, with the rest looked up from reference TRBV5-6 and TRBJ2-1, is DAGVTQSPTHLIKTRGQQVTLRCSPKSGHDTVSWYQQALGQGPQFIFQYYEEEERQRGNFPDRFSGHQFPNYSSELNVNALLLGDSALYLCASSLVYPGGRYNEQFFGPGTRLTVL.